Only one count was recorded for the clone carrying this T cell receptor (beta chain). What it recognizes is unknown. With random hexamers, 0.5 to 1 ug RNA was reverse transcribed. Amplification of TCR beta CDR3 spanned 54 Vbeta and 13 Jbeta via immunoSEQ multiplex PCR. TCRdb independently ran MiXCR on the immunoSEQ multiplex PCR reads; one entry per CDR3 protein. This sample has around 130,000 distinct CDR3 sequences, with around 94% found just once. The entry originates in a study of CD8 T cells in Susac syndrome. General observations from the study: Expansion of Susac CD8+ clones peaked in TEMRA cells and in active patients.

The V segment lost 4 bases and the J segment 7 bases; nucleotides outside the gene matches: 6. Germline V gives CDR1 MGHRA, CDR2 YSYEKL. The CDR3 has 14 amino acids. Through negative isolation, CD4+ and CD8+ T cells were obtained, while TEMRA cells were enriched using FACS. Material for sequencing was CD8+ T cells from PBMCs. This clonotype was sampled from a human donor with Susac syndrome. The chain joins TRBV4-1 to TRBJ1-2; 10 bases line up with TRBD1. Written as DNA, the CDR3 is TGCGCCAGCAGCCCCAGGACAGGGGGATTTGGCTACACCTTC. It yields the protein CASSPRTGGFGYTF.